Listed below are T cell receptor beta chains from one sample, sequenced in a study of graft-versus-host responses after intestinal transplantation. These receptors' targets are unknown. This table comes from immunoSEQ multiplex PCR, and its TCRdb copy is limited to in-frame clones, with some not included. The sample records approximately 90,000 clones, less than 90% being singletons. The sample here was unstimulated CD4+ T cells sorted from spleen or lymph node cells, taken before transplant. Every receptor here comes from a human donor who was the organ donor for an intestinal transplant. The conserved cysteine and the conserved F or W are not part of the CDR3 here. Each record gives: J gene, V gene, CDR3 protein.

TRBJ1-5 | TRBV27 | ASSTGDRGLRQPQH
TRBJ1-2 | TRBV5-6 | ASSPWGRGSRGVSYGYT
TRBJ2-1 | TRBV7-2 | ASSLGPGGRQF
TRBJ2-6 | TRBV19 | ASSTRGSGANVLT
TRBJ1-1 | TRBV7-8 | ASSLVFSGGDTEAF
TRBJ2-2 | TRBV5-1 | ASSFQGQGNTGELF
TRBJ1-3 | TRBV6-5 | ASSYGGFGNTIY
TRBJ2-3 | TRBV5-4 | ASSTSGVPTVVEY
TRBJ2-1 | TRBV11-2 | ASSLVGVALDEQF
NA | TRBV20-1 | SASVGHEQY
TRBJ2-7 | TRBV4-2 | ASSQADRPSYEQY
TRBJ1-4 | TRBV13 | ASSLGPDFEKLF
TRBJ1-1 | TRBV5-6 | ASSSSGGSRGAF
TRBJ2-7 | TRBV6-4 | ASSELSPGQITYEQY
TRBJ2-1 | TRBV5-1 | ASSFGWEAGGVGNEQF
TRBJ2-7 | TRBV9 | ASSVSGTGRHEQY
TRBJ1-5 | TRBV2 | ASSRQGAWPQH
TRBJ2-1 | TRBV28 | ASSFRKGQYSYNEQF
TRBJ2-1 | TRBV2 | ASIFRGQVRGNEQF
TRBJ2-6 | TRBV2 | ASSEANRGGRVLSGANVLT
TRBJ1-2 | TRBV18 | ASSPDRARGYGYT
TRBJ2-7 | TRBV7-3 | ASSLRQGINEQY
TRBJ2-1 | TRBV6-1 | ASRGGLELNEQF
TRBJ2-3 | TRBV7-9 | ASSQDTSGKDTQY
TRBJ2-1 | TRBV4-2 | ASSTRDRRTYHEQF
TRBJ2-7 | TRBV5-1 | ASSLTMGGSDEQY
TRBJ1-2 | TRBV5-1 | ASSPGQEGYGYT
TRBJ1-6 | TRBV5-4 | ASSLGQGLGNSPLH
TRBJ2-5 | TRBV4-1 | ASSRDREMEETQY
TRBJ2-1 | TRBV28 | ASKPGGPDPEQF
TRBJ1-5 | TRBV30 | AWSLSGAYSNQPQH
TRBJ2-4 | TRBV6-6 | ASSYSQGNNIQY
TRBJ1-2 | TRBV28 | ASSGGGRVGYT
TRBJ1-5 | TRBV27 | ASSLSKDSQPQH
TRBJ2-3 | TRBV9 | ASSGRRTSGSTDTQY
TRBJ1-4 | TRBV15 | ATSTGLGEKLF
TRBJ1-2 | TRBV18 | ASSPPYPSLHGYT
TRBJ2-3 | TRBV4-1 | ASSQVFLTDTQY
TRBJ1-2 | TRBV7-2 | ASSYTGRGDGYT
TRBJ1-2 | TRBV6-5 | ASSELMGTGSAT